Below, 18 T cell receptor beta chains from the same sample are listed, as sequenced in a study of cytomegalovirus exposure and HLA in healthy donors. Sequencing was performed with immunoSEQ multiplex PCR; in TCRdb, only in-frame clones are kept and a portion is missing. Of roughly 140,000 clones in the sample, roughly nine tenths were seen once. The source material was PBMCs. Receptors originate from a man in his late teens or twenties in good health and CMV-seronegative.

This clone was recorded only once. The rearrangement links TRBV14 to TRBJ2-3; D ambiguous. V was pared by 1 base and J by 2 bases, with 10 bases between. Looked up from germline, CDR1 is SGHDN and CDR2 is FVKESK. CDR3 size: 15 residues. The CDR3 reads CASSQALRATDTQYF. In nucleotides, the CDR3 is TGTGCCAGCAGCCAAGCGCTACGCGCCACAGATACGCAGTATTTT.

This sequence joins TRBV12-5 and TRBJ2-2; maybe TRBD1 (5 bases). The length of the CDR3 is 20 residues. Germline V gene data show CDR1 as LGHNT and CDR2 as FRNRAP. Trimming pared 3 bases from V and 1 base from J, leaving 24 bases between. In nucleotides, the CDR3 is TGTGCTAGTGGTTTCTCCCGCGGCAGGGTCACCAAGGTGAACACCGGGGAGCTGTTTTTT. Amino acid sequence: CASGFSRGRVTKVNTGELFF.

The chain links TRBV9 to TRBJ2-3; 7 bases fit TRBD2. The V gene's germline CDR1 is SGDLS and CDR2 YYNGEE. V was clipped by 3 bases and J by 0 bases; unmatched bases: 7. The CDR3 extends over 16 amino acids. The CDR3 DNA is TGTGCCAGCAGCGCCCCTGGGGGGGAGAGCACAGATACGCAGTATTTT. This gives the protein CASSAPGGESTDTQYF.

In its sample, this clone was seen once. This sequence joins TRBV4-1 and TRBJ1-1; tentative D call: TRBD1 (6 bases). V lost 4 bases and J lost 3, with 18 bases in between. The CDR3 consists of 16 residues. The V gene's germline CDR1 is MGHRA and CDR2 YSYEKL. The CDR3 sequence: CASSLAPFRGDTEAFF. The CDR3 DNA is TGCGCCAGCAGCCTAGCCCCATTCAGGGGAGACACTGAAGCTTTCTTT.

This sequence joins TRBV5-5 and TRBJ2-7; 11 nucleotides align to TRBD1. V shed 4 bases, J shed 4 bases, and the junction held 10 bases outside the gene matches. Germline loops: CDR1 SGHKS, CDR2 YYEKEE (reference sequence). The CDR3 length is 16 residues. CDR3 sequence: CASSKSRDRGMYEQYF. The CDR3 nucleotides are TGTGCCAGCAGCAAAAGCCGGGACAGGGGGATGTACGAGCAGTACTTC.

The rearrangement uses TRBV6-1 and TRBJ1-3; D gene ambiguous. Per germline, CDR1 MNHNS and CDR2 SASEGT. This CDR3 spans 15 amino acids. The germline V and J ends were trimmed by 2 bases and 0 bases, with 8 bases remaining between them. CDR3 DNA: TGTGCCAGCAGTGAAAACAGACACTCTGGAAACACCATATATTTT. This codes for CASSENRHSGNTIYF.

The chain recombines TRBV7-8 with TRBJ2-2, with D possibly matching TRBD2 (6 bases). V lost 6 bases, J lost 2 bases, and 16 bases lay in between. Germline values: CDR1 SGHVS, CDR2 FQNEAQ. This CDR3 is 16 amino acids long. CDR3 amino acids: CASSLFRGTNTGELFF. The CDR3 nucleotides read TGTGCCAGCAGTTTATTCAGAGGGACTAACACCGGGGAGCTGTTTTTT. Filled out from reference TRBV7-8 and TRBJ2-2, the complete variable domain reads GAGVSQSPRYKVAKRGQDVALRCDPISGHVSLFWYQQALGQGPEFLTYFQNEAQLDKSGLPSDRFFAERPEGSVSTLKIQRTQQEDSAVYLCASSLFRGTNTGELFFGEGSRLTVL.

This clone occurred once. The chain carries TRBV27 and TRBJ2-1; 11 bases match TRBD1. Trimming took 8 bases from V and 4 from J; bases not matched to a gene: 10. CDR3 size: 16 residues. Germline CDR1 reads MNHEY; CDR2 reads SMNVEV (reference sequence). The CDR3 DNA sequence: TGTGCCAGCGTATCGACCGGGACAGGGGGGTACAATGAGCAGTTCTTC. Its protein product is CASVSTGTGGYNEQFF.

This rearrangement joins TRBV7-2 to TRBJ1-4; weak D call: TRBD1 (6 bases). Trimming took 2 bases from V and 8 from J, leaving 12 bases between them. CDR1 is SGHTA, CDR2 FQGNSA, per germline. The CDR3 has 14 amino acids. The CDR3 bases are TGTGCCAGCAGCTTAAGCAGGGGAAAGGAAAAACTGTTTTTT. This codes for CASSLSRGKEKLFF.

About this clone: This same CDR3 is encoded by further DNA sequences in the sample. The chain combines TRBV10-1 with TRBJ2-3, with 12 positions matching TRBD2. Germline loops: CDR1 WNHNN, CDR2 SYGVQD (reference sequence). There are 16 residues in the CDR3. V gave up 0 bases and J gave up 5 bases; unmatched junction bases: 3. In nucleotides, the CDR3 is TGCGCCAGCAGTGAGTCCCTAGCGGGGGGGCAAGATACGCAGTATTTT. Translation gives CASSESLAGGQDTQYF.

This clone was seen a few times. The chain recombines TRBV19 with TRBJ1-2, with 9 positions matching TRBD1. The V segment lost 5 bases and the J segment 8 bases; nucleotides outside the gene matches: 9. Germline CDR1 LNHDA, CDR2 SQIVND (reference sequence). This CDR3 comprises 14 residues. The CDR3 DNA follows: TGTGCCAGTAGTGCTCGGGGACAGGGAGGGGGCTACACCTTC. Translated: CASSARGQGGGYTF.

The rearrangement joins TRBV9 to TRBJ1-4; D may be TRBD1 (5 bases). The V gene's germline CDR1 is SGDLS and CDR2 YYNGEE. The CDR3 has 15 amino acids. V was clipped by 4 bases and J by 2 bases, with 12 bases between them. The CDR3 loop is CASSPQTATNEKLFF. CDR3 DNA: TGTGCCAGCAGCCCCCAGACAGCGACTAATGAAAAACTGTTTTTT.

This clone was detected a few times. This chain uses TRBV7-3 with TRBJ1-6; D is unresolved. CDR3 length: 14 amino acids. The V end lost 1 base, the J end lost 6 bases, and 7 bases lay between the germline ends. Germline CDR1 SGHTA, CDR2 FQGTGA. The CDR3 sequence: CASSLMAVNSPLHF. CDR3 sequence (DNA): TGTGCCAGCAGCTTAATGGCAGTTAATTCACCCCTCCACTTT.

V usage is TRBV18 and J usage is TRBJ2-1; 7 bases agree with TRBD1. Germline V gene data show CDR1 as KGHSH and CDR2 as LQKENI. V shed 0 bases and J 4 bases; nucleotides not matched to a gene: 3. There are 15 residues in the CDR3. CDR3 in DNA: TGTGCCAGCTCACCACCGAAGGGACAGTACAATGAGCAGTTCTTC. Protein sequence: CASSPPKGQYNEQFF.

CDR3 residues: CASSHEGSSGGIGIEQFF. Here the CDR3 DNA reads TGCGCCAGCAGCCATGAGGGTTCGAGCGGGGGGATTGGGATTGAGCAGTTCTTC. The chain recombines TRBV4-1 with TRBJ2-1; 9 nucleotides match TRBD2. V shed 3 bases and J 9 bases; nucleotides not matched to a gene: 18. The CDR3 covers 18 residues. Germline-derived CDR1 and CDR2 are MGHRA and YSYEKL.

The chain employs TRBV6-5 and TRBJ1-1; 7 bases are a match to TRBD1. The ends lost 5 bases at V and 6 bases at J; junction bases unmatched: 9. The CDR3 is 14 amino acids. CDR1 MNHEY and CDR2 SVGAGI come from the germline V gene. CDR3 residues: CASSTRTGVSEAFF. The CDR3 DNA follows: TGTGCCAGCAGTACCCGGACAGGTGTGTCTGAAGCTTTCTTT.

The chain recombines TRBV5-1 with TRBJ2-1, with TRBD1 identical over 8 bases. Unmatched junction bases numbered 2, after V lost 4 bases and J lost 5 bases. The germline V gene has CDR1 SGHRS and CDR2 YFSETQ. There are 13 residues in the CDR3. CDR3 residues: CASSGQGHNEQFF. The CDR3 DNA follows: TGCGCCAGCAGCGGACAGGGCCACAATGAGCAGTTCTTC.

This clone was counted a few times. Other DNA sequences in the same sample also yield this CDR3. This chain uses TRBV5-1 with TRBJ2-7, with 7 bases identical to TRBD1. V trimming: 4 bases; J trimming: 1 base; junction bases outside the gene matches: 5. The germline CDR1 and CDR2 sequences are SGHRS and YFSETQ. The CDR3 runs 14 residues. In DNA form, the CDR3 reads TGCGCCAGCAGCCCGCGACAGGGATCCTACGAGCAGTACTTC. It encodes CASSPRQGSYEQYF.